This TCR beta chain was sequenced in a study of identical twins (dated by TCRdb to 2016 to 2017). Some background on the complete study: To test whether fetal clonotypes persist, the study used deep sequencing on TCR alpha and beta repertoires from monozygotic twins, unrelated adults of various ages, and cord blood. To rule out contamination, the twin experiments were replicated at different times with different library preparation protocols. General conclusions and limits of the study: In monozygotic twins, out-of-frame TCR alpha sharing was systematically underestimated by recombination models, although the models agreed with sharing between unrelated individuals. Abundant cord blood beta clonotypes carried fewer insertions; young adult naive repertoires showed a weaker similar trend, while memory repertoires showed none. Excess twin sharing in beta out-of-frame sequences was weaker because fewer shared sequences lowered the signal-to-noise ratio. Compared with coincidental sharing between unrelated individuals, out-of-frame TCR alpha sequences shared between twins had an excess of sequences with low generation probability. Because the same donors could not be followed over many years, conclusions were based on cross-sectional statistical analysis. Invariant T cells such as MAIT and iNKT could partly confound zero-insertion analyses, though diverse VJ usage argued against this for most clonotypes.

This clonotype was recorded at least ten times. Its antigen is unknown. Base qualities are not recorded, but no much larger clone differs from it by a single base. Every donor was a healthy Caucasian. The twin cohort comprised three pairs of female monozygotic twins, all aged about 18 to 29 years. CD4+ and CD8+ T cell populations were isolated with positive isolation kits from Invitrogen. Libraries came from 5' RACE. The listed sequencing device is Illumina HiSeq 2000. A universal primer binding site was added through template switching, and the final cDNA carried a unique molecular identifier so that TCR cDNA molecules could be counted accurately. First-strand cDNA for TCR alpha and beta chains was synthesized from specific primers in the conserved constant-segment region. To control for contamination, each cDNA library was double barcoded with a SMART-Mk sample barcode plus Illumina barcodes. TruSeq adapter sequences and Illumina sample barcodes were added in two successive PCR steps. The Illumina HiSeq platform was used with custom primers to sequence TCR alpha and beta cDNA libraries. On the authors' methods: Raw reads were processed with MiGEC to extract unique molecular identifiers, and MiXCR was used to determine CDR3 positions. Recombination models were inferred per individual with the repgenHMM and IGoR tools using an EM algorithm. Shared clonotype analysis was performed with the tcR package in R, normalizing sharing by the product of cloneset sizes. To study raw recombination without the effects of thymic and clonal selection, out-of-frame nonproductive sequences were analyzed. The public sequencing data were trimmed at Q25 with fastp and processed into clonotypes with MiXCR by TCRdb, which kept only in-frame beta chains. Rows merge per CDR3 protein into single entries with the most common DNA and genes. The authors' filters were not applied to this entry. The sample table holds 450,000 or so distinct CDR3 sequences, of which about 13% were seen once. Clones ranked in the top ten supply about 0.94% of the sample.

The CDR3 measures 17 amino acids from cysteine to phenylalanine. Just CDR3 DNA is preserved here, 51 bases in frame from base 1. A distance of 21 bases separates the germline ends of V and J, which lose 2 bases and 7 bases respectively. These same records also appear under a second study, on yellow fever vaccine responses in identical twins. Per that second paper: The T cell response to vaccination in identical twins was reported by the authors to appear partly convergent and partly personalized. Focusing on identical twins, the study followed the T cell clones that responded to the vaccine, and did so with precision.

Sequences were obtained from CD4+ T cells sorted from blood. The sequence was collected from a woman in her late teens or twenties in good health. The chain couples TRBV12-3 or TRBV12-4 to TRBJ2-1, and TRBD2 may be the D gene, going by 5 matching bases. CDR3 region: CASSLSRRNWMGNEQFF. The nucleotides read TGTGCCAGCAGTTTATCTAGGAGGAACTGGATGGGGAATGAGCAGTTCTTC.